This T cell receptor (beta chain) is drawn from a study of cytomegalovirus exposure and HLA in healthy donors. Whole-study results and caveats: The study flagged 150 to 200 TCR beta chains as cytomegalovirus-associated.

With 5 bases removed from V and 5 bases from J, the gap between germline ends came to 12 bases. Germline-derived CDR1 and CDR2 are MDHEN and SYDVKM. This CDR3 spans 13 amino acids. The PCR ran on 60 Vbeta and 13 Jbeta primers. In the original processing: It was a later analysis that counted 83 million or so unique TCR beta chains, of which around 11 million were shared. Method: immunoSEQ multiplex PCR; TCRdb's copy keeps in-frame clones and lacks some. D and trimming come from the DNA, and the V and J calls and clone size come from that table. The sample shows 230,000 or so clones, around 90% of them seen only once. The count of this clone is one. Its antigen is unidentified.

The rearrangement uses TRBV28 and TRBJ1-2; D call uncertain. The sequence came from a girl between 2 and 10 years old in good health and CMV-seronegative. Sequenced: PBMCs. CDR3: CASSPRPRYGYTF. The CDR3 DNA follows: TGTGCCAGCAGTCCCCGCCCCAGGTATGGCTACACCTTC.